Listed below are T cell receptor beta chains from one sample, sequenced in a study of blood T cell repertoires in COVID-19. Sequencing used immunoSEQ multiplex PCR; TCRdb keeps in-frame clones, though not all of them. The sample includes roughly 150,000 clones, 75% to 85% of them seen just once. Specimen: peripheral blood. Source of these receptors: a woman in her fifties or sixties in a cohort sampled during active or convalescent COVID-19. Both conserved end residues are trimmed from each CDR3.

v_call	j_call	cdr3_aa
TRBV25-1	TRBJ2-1	ASTLAGGPNEQF
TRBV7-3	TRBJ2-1	ASSSAGGMYNEQF
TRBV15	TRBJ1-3	ATSSRRGISGNTIY
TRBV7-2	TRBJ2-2	ASSLKGLAGATGELF
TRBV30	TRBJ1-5	AWSGRNNQPQH
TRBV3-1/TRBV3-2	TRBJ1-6	ASSQDRGQSSPLH
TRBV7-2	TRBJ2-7	ASSLSPGSYEQY
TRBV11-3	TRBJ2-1	ASSAGLGALGRQF
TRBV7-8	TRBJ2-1	ASRQWGQGPYNEQF
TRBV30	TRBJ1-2	AWSLGGGYT
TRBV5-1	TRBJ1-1	ASSLTAGGTEAF
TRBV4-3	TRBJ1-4	ASSQDLGEKLF
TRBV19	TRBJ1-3	ASRQISGNTIY
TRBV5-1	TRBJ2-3	ASSLTGASGGGDTQY
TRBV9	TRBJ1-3	ASSVGGTTGNTIY
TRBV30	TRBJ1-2	AWSVHRSYGYT
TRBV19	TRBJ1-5	ASSPGTGRGPQH
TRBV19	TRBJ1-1	ASSIREAENTEAF
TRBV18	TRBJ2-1	ASSPNLASDNEQF
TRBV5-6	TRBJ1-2	ASSLVPGGNYGYT
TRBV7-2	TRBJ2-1	ASSLVFDSGGNEQF
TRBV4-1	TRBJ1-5	ASSQAQVSNQPQH
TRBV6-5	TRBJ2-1	ASSYATDRFNNEQF
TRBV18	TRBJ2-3	ASSPPASGGAADTQY
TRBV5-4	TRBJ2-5	ASSNRTEKTQY
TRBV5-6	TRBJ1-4	ASSLDTGNGYEKLF
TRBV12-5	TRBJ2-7	ASVPDWVSSYEQY
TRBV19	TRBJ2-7	ASSIGALREGEQY
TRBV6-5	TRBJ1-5	ASSRENRAQPQH
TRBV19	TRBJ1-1	ASSIGGLRAF
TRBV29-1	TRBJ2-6	SVVLSGANVLT
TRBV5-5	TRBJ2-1	ASRPGTTPQSYNEQF
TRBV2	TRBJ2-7	ASSPGQGPYEQY
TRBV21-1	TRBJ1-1	ASSPTMAEYMNTEAF
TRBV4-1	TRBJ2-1	ASSSLRGSYNEQF
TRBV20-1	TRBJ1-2	SALEYGYT
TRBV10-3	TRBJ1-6	AIRGTGVSSPLH
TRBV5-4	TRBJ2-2	ASSRTGAGTGELF
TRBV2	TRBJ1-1	ASSGTGANTEAF